This TCR beta chain emerged from a study of blood T cell repertoires in COVID-19. For the study at large: Samples of COVID-19 (acute and convalescent) were obtained from the United States, Italy and Spain. T cells, B-cell-depleted T cells, or PBMCs provided the cDNA or gDNA that served as material.

Under the authors' procedure: For nucleated cells, counts were estimated from reference gene primer amplification. Using immunoSEQ multiplex PCR, the repertoire was profiled, and TCRdb retains in-frame clones only, with some absent. The V and J calls and clone size are taken from that table; D and trimming were inferred from the DNA. The sample carries fewer than 350,000 clones, about 89% recorded once. Germline CDR1 and CDR2: GTSNPN and SVGIG (reference sequence). The CDR3 has 12 residues. Trimming pared 1 base from V and 8 bases from J, leaving 11 bases between. This clonotype was sampled from a man aged 40-49 years with active or convalescent COVID-19. Sequenced: peripheral blood. The genes are TRBV30 and TRBJ1-1; D not resolved. The CDR3 nucleotides read TGTGCCTGGAGTGCCCTGGCCCGAGAAGCTTTCTTT. This encodes CAWSALAREAFF.